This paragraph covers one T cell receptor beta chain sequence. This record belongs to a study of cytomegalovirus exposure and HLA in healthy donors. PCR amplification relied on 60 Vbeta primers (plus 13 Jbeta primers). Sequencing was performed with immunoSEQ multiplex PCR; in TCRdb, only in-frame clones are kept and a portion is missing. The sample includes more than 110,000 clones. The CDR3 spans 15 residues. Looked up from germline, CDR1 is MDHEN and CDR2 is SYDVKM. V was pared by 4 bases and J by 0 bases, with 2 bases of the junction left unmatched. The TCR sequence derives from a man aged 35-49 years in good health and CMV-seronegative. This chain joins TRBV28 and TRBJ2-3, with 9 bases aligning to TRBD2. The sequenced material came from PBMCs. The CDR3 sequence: CASSSSGGSTDTQYF. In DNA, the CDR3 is TGTGCCAGCAGTTCGAGCGGGGGGAGCACAGATACGCAGTATTTT.